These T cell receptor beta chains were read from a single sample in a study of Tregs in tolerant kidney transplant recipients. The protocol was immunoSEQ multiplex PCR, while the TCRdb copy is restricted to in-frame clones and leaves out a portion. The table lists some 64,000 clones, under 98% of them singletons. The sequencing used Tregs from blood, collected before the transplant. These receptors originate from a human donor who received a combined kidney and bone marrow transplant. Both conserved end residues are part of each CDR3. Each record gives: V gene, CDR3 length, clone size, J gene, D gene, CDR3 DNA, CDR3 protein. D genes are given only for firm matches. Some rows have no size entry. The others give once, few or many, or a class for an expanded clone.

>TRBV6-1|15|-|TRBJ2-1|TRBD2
TGTGCCAGCAGTGGCGGGACTAGGTCCTACAATGAGCAGTTCTTC
CASSGGTRSYNEQFF
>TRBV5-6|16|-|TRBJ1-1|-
TGTGCCAGCAGCTTTTATCAGGGGAATTGGATCGCTGAAGCTTTCTTT
CASSFYQGNWIAEAFF
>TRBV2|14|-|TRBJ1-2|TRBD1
TGTGCCAGCAGTCCGGACAGGGACTACTATGGCTACACCTTC
CASSPDRDYYGYTF
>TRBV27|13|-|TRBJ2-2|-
TGTGCCAGCACGCTAGGGGCCGGGGGGGAGCTGTTTTTT
CASTLGAGGELFF
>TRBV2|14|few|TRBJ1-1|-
TGTGCCAGCAGTGATGGGGAGTGGTGGACTGAAGCTTTCTTT
CASSDGEWWTEAFF
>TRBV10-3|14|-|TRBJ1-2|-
TGTGCCATCAGCCCAGGGGTTGGGGTAAATGGCTACACCTTC
CAISPGVGVNGYTF
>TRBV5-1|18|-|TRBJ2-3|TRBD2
TGCGCCAGCAGCTACGGACTAGCGGGGGGGTCTAGCACAGATACGCAGTATTTT
CASSYGLAGGSSTDTQYF
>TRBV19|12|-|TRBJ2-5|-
TGTGCCAGTAGTCGCGGGCTCGAGACCCAGTACTTC
CASSRGLETQYF
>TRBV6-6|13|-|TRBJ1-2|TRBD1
TGTGCCAGCAGTACGACAGGGCCCTATGGCTACACCTTC
CASSTTGPYGYTF
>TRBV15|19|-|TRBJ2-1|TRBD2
TGTGCCACCAGCAGAGATCTAAGGGGCGGGAGTATCTCCTACAATGAGCAGTTCTTC
CATSRDLRGGSISYNEQFF
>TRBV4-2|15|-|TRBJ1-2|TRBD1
TGTGCCAGCAGCCAAGACCGACAGGGCGGCTATGGCTACACCTTC
CASSQDRQGGYGYTF
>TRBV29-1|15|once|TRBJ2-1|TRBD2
TGCAGCGTTGCTAGGGACTACAGCTCCTACAATGAGCAGTTCTTC
CSVARDYSSYNEQFF
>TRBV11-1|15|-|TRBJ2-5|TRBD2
TGTGCCAGCAGCTTTCGAGCGGGAGGATTGGGGACCCAGTACTTC
CASSFRAGGLGTQYF
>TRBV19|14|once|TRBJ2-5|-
TGTGCCAGTAGTATACCGGGGAGTAGTGAGACCCAGTACTTC
CASSIPGSSETQYF
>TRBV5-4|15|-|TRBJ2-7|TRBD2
TGTGCCAGCAGCCCGGGGCCACTAGCGGTCTACGAGCAGTACTTC
CASSPGPLAVYEQYF
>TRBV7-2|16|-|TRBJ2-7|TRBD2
TGTGCCAGCAGCGCATCCCTAGCGGGGGGGCTATATGAGCAGTACTTC
CASSASLAGGLYEQYF
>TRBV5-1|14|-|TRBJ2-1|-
TGCGCCAGCAGTCTTGGTGCAGGCTACAATGAGCAGTTCTTC
CASSLGAGYNEQFF
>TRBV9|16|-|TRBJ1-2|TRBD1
TGTGCCAGCAGCAGTCGCGGGGACAGCTTCAACTATGGCTACACCTTC
CASSSRGDSFNYGYTF
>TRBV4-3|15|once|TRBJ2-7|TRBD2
TGCGCCAGCAGCCAAGATACTAGCGGGAGTTACGAGCAGTACTTC
CASSQDTSGSYEQYF
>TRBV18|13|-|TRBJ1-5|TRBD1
TGTGCCAGCTCACAGGGACAGAATCAGCCCCAGCATTTT
CASSQGQNQPQHF
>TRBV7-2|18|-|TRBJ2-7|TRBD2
TGTGCCAGCAGCCTCGGCCCCCTTACTAGCGGGCTTACCTACGAGCAGTACTTC
CASSLGPLTSGLTYEQYF
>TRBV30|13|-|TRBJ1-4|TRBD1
TGTGCCTGGAGTGTACAGGGGGCTGAAAAACTGTTTTTT
CAWSVQGAEKLFF
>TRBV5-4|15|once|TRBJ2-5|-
TGTGCCAGCAGCTTGGAGTGGGCGGGGCAAGAGACCCAGTACTTC
CASSLEWAGQETQYF
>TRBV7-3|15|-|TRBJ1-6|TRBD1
TGTGCCAGCAGCTTACAACAGGGGAGGCATTCACCCCTCCACTTT
CASSLQQGRHSPLHF
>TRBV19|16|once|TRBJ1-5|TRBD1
TGTGCCAGTAGTAAACGGACAGGTCTTAGCAATCAGCCCCAGCATTTT
CASSKRTGLSNQPQHF
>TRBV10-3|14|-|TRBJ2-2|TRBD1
TGTGCCACCAGGGACAGACCTAACACCGGGGAGCTGTTTTTT
CATRDRPNTGELFF
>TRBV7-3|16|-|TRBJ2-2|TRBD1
TGTGCCAGCAGCTCAGGACAGGTCTTAAACACCGGGGAGCTGTTTTTT
CASSSGQVLNTGELFF
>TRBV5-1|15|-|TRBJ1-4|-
TGCGCCAGCAGCCCGGAGGGCAGGGCAAATGAAAAACTGTTTTTT
CASSPEGRANEKLFF
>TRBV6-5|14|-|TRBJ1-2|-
TGTGCCAGCAGCCCGGACAGAATTAACTATGGCTACACCTTC
CASSPDRINYGYTF
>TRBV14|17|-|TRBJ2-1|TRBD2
TGTGCCAGCAGCCTTAGACTAGCGGGCAGAACCTACAATGAGCAGTTCTTC
CASSLRLAGRTYNEQFF
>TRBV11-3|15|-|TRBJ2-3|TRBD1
TGTGCCAGCAGCTTACGACAGGGAGGCACAGATACGCAGTATTTT
CASSLRQGGTDTQYF
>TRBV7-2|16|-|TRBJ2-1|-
TGTGCCAGCAGCTCCCGATTCGCGGTGTCCTACAATGAGCAGTTCTTC
CASSSRFAVSYNEQFF
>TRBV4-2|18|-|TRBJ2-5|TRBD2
TGTGCCAGCAGCCAAGGTAGTAGCGGGGGCCTTATAGGGGAGACCCAGTACTTC
CASSQGSSGGLIGETQYF
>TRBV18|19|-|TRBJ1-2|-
TGTGCCAGCTCACCAATTGTCGGTGGGGCCCCAGGATCTAACTATGGCTACACCTTC
CASSPIVGGAPGSNYGYTF
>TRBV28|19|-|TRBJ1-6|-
TGTGCCAGCAGTCGGGGGGCAGGGGTCCTGAGCTCCTATAATTCACCCCTCCACTTT
CASSRGAGVLSSYNSPLHF
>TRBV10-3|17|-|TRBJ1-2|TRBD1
TGTGCCGCCCAACCGGGACAGGGGGCGCCGGGGATCTATGGCTACACCTTC
CAAQPGQGAPGIYGYTF
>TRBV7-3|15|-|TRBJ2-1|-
TGTGCCAGCAGCCCCTCGTATAGCTCCTACAATGAGCAGTTCTTC
CASSPSYSSYNEQFF
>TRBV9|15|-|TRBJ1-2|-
TGTGCCAGCAGCGTCACAGGCGATCCCAACTATGGCTACACCTTC
CASSVTGDPNYGYTF
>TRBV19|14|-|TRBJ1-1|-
TGTGCCAGTAGAGAAAGGGGCATGAACACTGAAGCTTTCTTT
CASRERGMNTEAFF
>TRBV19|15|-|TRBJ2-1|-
TGTGCCAGTAGTATCCCGAGAAAATCGGTAGCTGAGCAGTTCTTC
CASSIPRKSVAEQFF
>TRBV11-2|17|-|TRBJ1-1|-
TGTGCCAGCAGCTTAGGTTGGGCTGTCCAACCGAACACTGAAGCTTTCTTT
CASSLGWAVQPNTEAFF
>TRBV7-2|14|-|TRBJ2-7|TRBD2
TGTGCCAGCAGCGCGGGACTAGCTCCCCACGAGCAGTACTTC
CASSAGLAPHEQYF
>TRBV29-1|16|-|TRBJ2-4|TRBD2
TGCAGCGCTCTGACTAGCGGGAGCTTGGACAAAAACATTCAGTACTTC
CSALTSGSLDKNIQYF
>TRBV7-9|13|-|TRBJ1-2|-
TGTGCCAGCAGCACAACGGTCCCCGGGGGCTACACCTTC
CASSTTVPGGYTF
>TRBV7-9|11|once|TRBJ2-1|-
TGTGCCAGCAGCCCTAGCTTGGGTCAGTTCTTC
CASSPSLGQFF
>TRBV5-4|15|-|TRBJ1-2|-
TGTGCCAGCAGCTTGGCTCTTGGCCAGGGTGGAGGCTACACCTTC
CASSLALGQGGGYTF
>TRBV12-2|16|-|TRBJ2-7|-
TGTGCAAGTCGCTCCCGGGGGGGGACAGGGAACTACGAGCAGTACTTC
CASRSRGGTGNYEQYF
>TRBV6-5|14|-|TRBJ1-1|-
TGTGCCAGCAGTCCCCTTGGTGGACAGATTGAAGCTTTCTTT
CASSPLGGQIEAFF
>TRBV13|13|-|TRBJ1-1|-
TGTGCCAGCAGCTTCAGGCCAAACACTGAAGCTTTCTTT
CASSFRPNTEAFF
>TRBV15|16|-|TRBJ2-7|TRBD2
TGTGCCACCAGCAGGACTAGCGGGGGAACAACCTACGAGCAGTACTTC
CATSRTSGGTTYEQYF
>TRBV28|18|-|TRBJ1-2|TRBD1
TGTGCCAGCAGTTCGATCGGGACAGGGAGGAAAGAAAACTATGGCTACACCTTC
CASSSIGTGRKENYGYTF
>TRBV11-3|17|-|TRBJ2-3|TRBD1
TGTGCCAGCAGCTTAGATCCTTGGACAGGGGGAAACTATACGCAGTATTTT
CASSLDPWTGGNYTQYF
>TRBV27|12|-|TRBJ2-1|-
TGTGCCAGCAGTCCCCCCGGGGGTGAGCAGTTCTTC
CASSPPGGEQFF
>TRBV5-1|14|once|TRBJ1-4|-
TGCGCCAGCAGCGATCCCGGGAACACTGAAAAACTGTTTTTT
CASSDPGNTEKLFF
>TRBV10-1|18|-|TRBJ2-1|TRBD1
TGCGCCCGAGGGGGCTCCGGCGAGACGAAGAGCTCCTACAATGAGCAGTTCTTC
CARGGSGETKSSYNEQFF
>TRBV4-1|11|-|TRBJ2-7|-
TGCGCCAGCAGCCATGGGGCTGAGCAGTACTTC
CASSHGAEQYF